This TCR beta chain was found in a study of early T cells in non-severe SARS-CoV-2 infection. Study background: Chains from this unsorted whole-blood bulk RNA could not be paired.

Study results and caveats: Private and CD4 specificities were missed by VDJdb matching, which favored anti-spike CD8 responses.

As to this clonotype: Its antigen remains unidentified.

Unique molecular identifiers tagged individual cDNA molecules. TCRdb passed the 5' RACE reads through MiXCR, listing each CDR3 protein once. The data hold tens of thousands of distinct CDR3 sequences, with 5% to 6% observed a single time. Germline V gene lookup returns CDR1 MNHEY and CDR2 SVGAGI. After removal of 4 bases from V and 6 bases from J, the junction contained 11 bases not matched to a gene. This CDR3 has 15 residues. The gene calls are TRBV6-5 and TRBJ2-5; TRBD1 agrees at 7 bases. What was sequenced was whole blood. The receptor's source is an adult who was a healthcare worker with PCR-confirmed SARS-CoV-2 infection or an uninfected control (not recorded which). CDR3 sequence: CASSSKTGIGKTQYF. CDR3 nucleotides: TGTGCCAGCAGTTCGAAGACAGGGATCGGAAAGACCCAGTACTTC.